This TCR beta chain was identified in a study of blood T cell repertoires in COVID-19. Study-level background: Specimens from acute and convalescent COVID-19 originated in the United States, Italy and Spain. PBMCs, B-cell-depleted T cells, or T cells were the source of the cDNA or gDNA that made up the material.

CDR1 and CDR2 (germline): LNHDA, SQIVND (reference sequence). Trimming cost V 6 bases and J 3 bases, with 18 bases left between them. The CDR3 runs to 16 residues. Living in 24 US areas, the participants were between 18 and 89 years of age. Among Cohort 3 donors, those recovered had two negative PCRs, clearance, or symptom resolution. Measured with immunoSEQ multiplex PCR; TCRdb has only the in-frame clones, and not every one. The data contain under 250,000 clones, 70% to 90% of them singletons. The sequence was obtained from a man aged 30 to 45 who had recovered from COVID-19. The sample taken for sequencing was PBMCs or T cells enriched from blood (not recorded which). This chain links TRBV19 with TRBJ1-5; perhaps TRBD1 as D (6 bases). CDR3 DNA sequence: TGTGCCAGTAGGGGGACCGGGACAAAAGTCAATCAGCCCCAGCATTTT. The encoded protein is CASRGTGTKVNQPQHF.